This entry lists 2 T cell receptor beta chains sequenced from one sample in a study of human T cells and chemical hapten exposure. TCRdb ran MiXCR on the RACE reads and lists one entry per CDR3 protein. Seen here are 130,000 or so distinct CDR3 sequences, approximately 9.1% observed once, and the top ten hold under 2%. Specified time point: healthy volunteer bleed at 2 weeks. The template was total RNA from unfractionated whole blood. The sample taken for sequencing was whole blood. Receptors were obtained from a male donor in good health. Some clones in this sample may be carry-over from other donors' samples.

The chain recombines TRBV29-1 with TRBJ1-4, with 11 bases lining up with TRBD1. CDR3 length: 12 amino acids. CDR1 SQVTM and CDR2 ANQGSEA come from the germline V gene. The ends lost 7 bases at V and 7 bases at J; junction bases unmatched: 2. Here the CDR3 reads CSGGQGVEKLFF. The CDR3 DNA sequence: TGCAGCGGGGGACAGGGGGTTGAAAAACTGTTTTTT.

This clonotype was seen more than once but under ten times. The chain carries TRBV5-1 and TRBJ1-3; perhaps TRBD1 as D (5 bases). Germline assignment: CDR1 SGHRS and CDR2 YFSETQ. This CDR3 has 18 residues. V was cut by 4 bases and J by 4 bases, with 24 bases left in between. CDR3 DNA sequence: TGCGCCAGCAGCCCGAACCCCGGGACCACGGGATCCGGAAACACCATATATTTT. Its protein product is CASSPNPGTTGSGNTIYF. Based on the CDR3 plus reference TRBV5-1 and TRBJ1-3, the full variable domain is KAGVTQTPRYLIKTRGQQVTLSCSPISGHRSVSWYQQTPGQGLQFLFEYFSETQRNKGNFPGRFSGRQFSNSRSEMNVSTLELGDSALYLCASSPNPGTTGSGNTIYFGEGSWLTVV.